The rows below give T cell receptor beta chains drawn from one sample of a study of shared clonotypes between healthy human individuals. Only in-frame clones appear in the TCRdb table, and some are missing; sequencing was by immunoSEQ multiplex PCR. The sample yields about 2.4 million clones, 93% seen once. Source material: naive CD4+ T cells from PBMCs. Source of these receptors: a man between 18 and 29 years old in good health. Some clones in this sample may be carry-over from other donors' samples. Both conserved end residues are part of each CDR3. The D gene is left open where the match is weak. Size tells how often a clone was seen (once, few, many) or the class of an expanded clone, and some rows leave it out.

j_call,clone_size,d_call,v_call,cdr3_nt,cdr3_aa
TRBJ2-7,NA,NA,TRBV7-2,TGTGCCAGCAGCTCTACCGGGCCCGCCTACGAGCAGTACTTC,CASSSTGPAYEQYF
TRBJ2-1,NA,TRBD2,TRBV5-1,TGCGCCAGCAGCTTGGTACGGGGGAGGGATGAGCAGTTCTTC,CASSLVRGRDEQFF
TRBJ1-2,NA,NA,TRBV13,TGTGCCAGCAGCTTAGGAAGCTCACAGGGATACTATGGCTACACCTTC,CASSLGSSQGYYGYTF
TRBJ2-5,NA,TRBD1,TRBV29-1,TGCAGCGTGGAGACAGGGAGACGAGAGACCCAGTACTTC,CSVETGRRETQYF
TRBJ1-2,NA,NA,TRBV5-1,TGCGCCAGCAGCTTTCAGGGGTCTAACTATGGCTACACCTTC,CASSFQGSNYGYTF
TRBJ1-3,NA,NA,TRBV6-6,TGTGCCAGCAACCCCCTCGGGAGCTCTGGAAACACCATATATTTT,CASNPLGSSGNTIYF
TRBJ2-1,NA,NA,TRBV29-1,TGCAGCGTTGCCTCGCTCAAAGGATTCAGCTCCTACAATGAGCAGTTCTTC,CSVASLKGFSSYNEQFF
TRBJ2-3,NA,NA,TRBV5-1,TGCGCCAGCAGCTTGGAGGGTAGCTTCATGGATACGCAGTATTTT,CASSLEGSFMDTQYF
TRBJ1-4,NA,NA,TRBV11-2,TGTGCCAGCAGCTTAGACGGCGGTGAAAAACTGTTTTTT,CASSLDGGEKLFF
TRBJ2-4,NA,TRBD1,TRBV5-1,TGCGCCAGCAGCCTCGGACAGGGGAGGGACATTCAGTACTTC,CASSLGQGRDIQYF
TRBJ1-5,few,TRBD1,TRBV19,TGTGCCAGTAGTATCGACCGGGACAGGGGAATGTTCGATCAGCCCCAGCATTTT,CASSIDRDRGMFDQPQHF
TRBJ2-1,once,TRBD1,TRBV7-3,TGTGCCAGCAGCCCCCGAAGGGCGGACAGGGGCTTCAATGAGCAGTTCTTC,CASSPRRADRGFNEQFF
TRBJ2-1,NA,NA,TRBV10-3,TGTGCCATCAGGAACGGGAGTCGGCATGAGCAGTTCTTC,CAIRNGSRHEQFF
TRBJ2-5,NA,NA,TRBV6-1,TGTGCCAGCAGTGAACAGGTCGGTGGGGAGACCCAGTACTTC,CASSEQVGGETQYF
TRBJ2-3,NA,TRBD2,TRBV25-1,TGTGCCAGCAGTGCTACCGGGAGGGATCCGCAGTATTTT,CASSATGRDPQYF
TRBJ2-3,NA,TRBD2,TRBV11-2,TGTGCCAGCAGGGGAGGGACAGATACGCAGTATTTT,CASRGGTDTQYF
TRBJ2-1,NA,TRBD2,TRBV6-1,TGTGCCAGCAGTGTAACTAGCGGGACCCACAATGAGCAGTTCTTC,CASSVTSGTHNEQFF
TRBJ2-3,NA,TRBD1,TRBV10-3,TGTGCCATCAGTGGGGGACAGGGGGGCACAGATACGCAGTATTTT,CAISGGQGGTDTQYF
TRBJ2-4,NA,TRBD1,TRBV5-1,TGCGCCAGCAGCTCGGGACAGGGGTCAGCCAAAAACATTCAGTACTTC,CASSSGQGSAKNIQYF
TRBJ2-7,NA,NA,TRBV7-8,TGTGCCAGCAGCTTAGCACCTGGACAGCCAGGCACCTACGAGCAGTACTTC,CASSLAPGQPGTYEQYF
TRBJ2-2,NA,TRBD2,TRBV29-1,TGCAGCGTTGAGACGCCTAGCGGGAGGGCCGGGGAGCTGTTTTTT,CSVETPSGRAGELFF
TRBJ2-2,few,TRBD1,TRBV5-1,TGCGCCAGCAGCGCGGGGACAGGGACCGGGGAGCTGTTTTTT,CASSAGTGTGELFF
TRBJ2-7,NA,TRBD1,TRBV5-6,TGTGCCAGCAGCACGACAGGGGGCGCGGGGGAGCAGTACTTC,CASSTTGGAGEQYF
TRBJ1-2,NA,NA,TRBV6-1,TGTGCCAGCAGTGAAGCTGTCAGGGGAGGAGGCTACACCTTC,CASSEAVRGGGYTF
TRBJ1-5,NA,NA,TRBV19,TGTGCCAGTAGTATCATAAGGGCAAATCAGCCCCAGCATTTT,CASSIIRANQPQHF
TRBJ2-3,NA,TRBD2,TRBV12-5,TGTGCTAGTGGAATGGGAGGGAGCGGGGATACGCAGTATTTT,CASGMGGSGDTQYF
TRBJ2-2,NA,NA,TRBV15,TGTGCCACCAGCAGAGTACCTAACACCGGGGAGCTGTTTTTT,CATSRVPNTGELFF
TRBJ1-1,few,NA,TRBV2,TGTGCCAGCAGTGTAGGCACTGAAGCTTTCTTT,CASSVGTEAFF
TRBJ1-4,few,NA,TRBV29-1,TGCAGCGTAGGTGGGGGATCCGAAAAACTGTTTTTT,CSVGGGSEKLFF
TRBJ1-3,NA,NA,TRBV10-1,TGCGCCAGCAGTGATCAGGGGAAGGGAAACACCATATATTTT,CASSDQGKGNTIYF
TRBJ2-5,NA,NA,TRBV28,TGTGCCAGTAGAATAAGGGTAGGGGAGACCCAGTACTTC,CASRIRVGETQYF
TRBJ1-1,NA,NA,TRBV5-1,TGCGCCAGCAGATTGGTCCTTTCGAACACTGAAGCTTTCTTT,CASRLVLSNTEAFF
TRBJ2-5,NA,NA,TRBV7-2,TGTGCCAGCAGCTTAGCACCCCTAGAGAGCGGGTCCGAGTACTTC,CASSLAPLESGSEYF
TRBJ2-7,NA,NA,TRBV9,TGTGCCAGCAGCGCCAGGGGGGGATACGAGCAGTACTTC,CASSARGGYEQYF
TRBJ1-1,NA,NA,TRBV18,TGTGCCAGCTCACCGGGGACGCATCCTGAAGCTTTCTTT,CASSPGTHPEAFF
TRBJ1-2,NA,NA,TRBV27,TGTGCCAGCAGTCCACGCCCAGGCTCTGGCTACACCTTC,CASSPRPGSGYTF
TRBJ2-3,NA,NA,TRBV7-9,TGTGCCAGCAGCCTGGGACTCAGCACAGATACGCAGTATTTT,CASSLGLSTDTQYF
TRBJ2-3,NA,NA,TRBV28,TGTGCCAGCAGTACAGGGAGGGGAGATACGCAGTATTTT,CASSTGRGDTQYF
TRBJ1-1,once,NA,TRBV29-1,TGCAGCGTCCACGGAGTTATGAACACTGAAGCTTTCTTT,CSVHGVMNTEAFF